The next 18 T cell receptor beta chains were all read from a single sample in a study of response to subunit inactivated influenza vaccine (dated by TCRdb to about 2018). Library prep was done by RT-PCR. The sequencer was an Illumina HiSeq 2500. TCRdb trimmed the raw reads at Q25, called clones with MiXCR and kept productive beta chains. Rows are unified per CDR3 protein, each entry keeping the most common DNA and genes. The table for this sample lists more than 550,000 distinct CDR3 sequences; about 11% of them were counted only once. The ten largest clonotypes hold 10% of the sample. Specimen: PBMCs from blood, collected on the day of vaccination. These receptors all come from a man in his fifties who received an inactivated influenza vaccine. Donor details come from another sample of the same person, matched by shared clones.

This chain joins TRBV5-1 and TRBJ2-7, with TRBD1 matching over 7 bases. The CDR3 sequence is 16 residues long. The junction had 14 bases not matched to a gene; V was cut back by 4 bases and J by 4 bases. Germline CDR1 SGHRS, CDR2 YFSETQ. The CDR3 DNA reads TGCGCCAGCAGCCCCCGAACGACAGGGCGGAATTACGAGCAGTACTTC. Protein sequence: CASSPRTTGRNYEQYF.

This clonotype turned up a few times. This chain joins TRBV25-1 and TRBJ2-3; tentatively, D is TRBD1 or TRBD2 (7 bases each). V shed 5 bases and J shed 1 base, with 16 bases lying between them. This CDR3 is built from 16 residues. Germline CDR1 reads MGHDK; CDR2 reads SYGVNS. DNA of the CDR3: TGTGCCAGCAGTCGGCAGGGGGGGCCCCGCACAGATACGCAGTATTTT. Translating it yields CASSRQGGPRTDTQYF.

This clonotype was observed at least ten times. V and J are TRBV28 and TRBJ2-1; D is uncertain. Trimming shortened V by 0 bases and J by 7 bases, and 4 bases separated the two germline ends. Germline CDR1 is MDHEN and CDR2 is SYDVKM. This CDR3 comprises 12 residues. The CDR3: CASSLWANEQFF. The CDR3 bases are TGTGCCAGCAGTTTATGGGCGAATGAGCAGTTCTTC.

The sample holds a few counts of this clonotype. Sequence at one end of the junction differs from germline and may be a read error. The chain carries TRBV7-7 and TRBJ2-4, with D possibly matching TRBD1 (6 bases). This CDR3 is 13 amino acids long. Germline V gives CDR1 SSHAT, CDR2 FNYEAQ (reference sequence). CDR3 sequence (DNA): TGTGCTAGCAGCTTAGGGGCAGGGGACATTCAGTACTTC. The encoded protein is CASSLGAGDIQYF.

This clonotype was seen a handful of times. One junction end does not reproduce the germline sequence, and a read error may be involved. V is TRBV6-5 and J is TRBJ2-3; no firm D call. The CDR3 is 16 residues long. Looked up from germline, CDR1 is MNHEY and CDR2 is SVGAGI. As DNA, the CDR3 is TGTGCCAGCAGTGACTCCCATCGGCGGAGCACAGATACGCAGTATTTT. This sequence encodes CASSDSHRRSTDTQYF.

This clonotype was found a few times. The rearrangement links TRBV18 to TRBJ1-6, with D unresolved. The CDR3 totals 15 residues. Germline V gene lookup returns CDR1 KGHSH and CDR2 LQKENI. The germline V and J ends were trimmed by 3 bases and 10 bases, with 16 bases remaining between them. CDR3 nucleotides: TGTGCCAGCTCACCCGGGAGTCCCTTAGCCTCACCCCTCCACTTT. This translates into CASSPGSPLASPLHF.

This chain joins TRBV6-5 and TRBJ2-7, with 13 positions matching TRBD2. Germline loops: CDR1 MNHEY, CDR2 SVGAGI. This CDR3 region has 15 residues. J gave up 5 bases and V 4 bases, and 5 bases lay outside the gene matches. CDR3 in amino acids: CASSSLAGGSHEQYF. CDR3 DNA: TGTGCCAGCAGTTCACTAGCGGGGGGGAGCCACGAGCAGTACTTC.

The CDR3: CASSTDRVRTDTQYF. For the CDR3, the DNA is TGTGCCAGCAGTACGGACAGGGTGAGGACAGATACGCAGTATTTT. This sequence joins TRBV6-1 and TRBJ2-3, with 8 bases matching TRBD1. CDR1 and CDR2 from the germline V gene are MNHNS and SASEGT. This CDR3 has 15 residues. V shed 5 bases, J shed 3 bases, and the junction held 7 bases outside the gene matches.

This clonotype was seen repeatedly, ten times or more. The chain has TRBV4-3 and TRBJ2-4; D may be TRBD2 (5 bases). The CDR3 consists of 15 residues. Per the germline V gene, CDR1 is LGHNA and CDR2 is YSLEER. Between the trimmed V and J ends, which lost 0 bases and 0 bases, there was a span of 6 bases. The CDR3 region is CASSQDGLAKNIQYF. The CDR3, as DNA: TGCGCCAGCAGCCAAGATGGACTAGCCAAAAACATTCAGTACTTC.

This clonotype was seen a few times. This chain uses TRBV20-1 with TRBJ2-5; D gene ambiguous. Per germline, CDR1 DFQATT and CDR2 SNEGSKA (reference sequence). The CDR3 loop spans 15 amino acids. Trimming cost V 0 bases and J 1 base, with 12 bases left between them. The CDR3 here is CSARDFLGTQETQYF. CDR3 nucleotide sequence: TGCAGTGCTAGAGATTTTTTGGGAACCCAAGAGACCCAGTACTTC.

This clonotype has ten or more counts. The gene calls are TRBV20-1 and TRBJ2-7; 10 nucleotides match TRBD2. V shed 3 bases, J shed 4 bases, and the junction held 9 bases outside the gene matches. This CDR3 has 15 amino acids. Germline loops: CDR1 DFQATT, CDR2 SNEGSKA (reference sequence). The CDR3 protein is CSASPGLARVYEQYF. The DNA of the CDR3 is TGCAGTGCTAGCCCGGGACTAGCGAGGGTATACGAGCAGTACTTC.

In the case of this clonotype: Its ends do not fully match the called genes, so a read error is possible. The V and J genes are TRBV7-7 and TRBJ2-3; unclear D gene. The germline V gene has CDR1 SSHAT and CDR2 FNYEAQ (reference sequence). The CDR3 consists of 14 residues. DNA of the CDR3: TGTGCTAGCAGCTTGCGACCAACGGCGGATACGCAGTATTTT. It yields the protein CASSLRPTADTQYF.

In its sample, this clonotype was seen a few times. CDR3 sequence reads: CASNPWGPDTQYF. CDR3 in DNA: TGTGCCAGCAACCCCTGGGGCCCAGATACGCAGTATTTT. This sequence joins TRBV7-2 and TRBJ2-3, with D tentatively TRBD1 (5 bases). The CDR3 loop spans 13 amino acids. V shed 7 bases and J shed 4 bases, with 12 bases lying between them. Germline V CDR1 and CDR2: SGHTA, FQGNSA.

The chain recombines TRBV29-1 with TRBJ2-3, with a possible D match to TRBD1 (5 bases). Germline CDR1 SQVTM, CDR2 ANQGSEA. Between the trimmed V and J ends, which lost 0 bases and 0 bases, there was a span of 16 bases. This CDR3 is built from 17 residues. The CDR3: CSVEDRLTGASTDTQYF. The CDR3 nucleotides are TGCAGCGTTGAAGATCGGTTAACAGGAGCTAGCACAGATACGCAGTATTTT.

The chain links TRBV7-3 to TRBJ2-3, with 13 nucleotides matching TRBD2. Germline CDR1 reads SGHTA; CDR2 reads FQGTGA. V trimming: 5 bases; J trimming: 1 base; junction bases outside the gene matches: 3. This CDR3 has 16 residues. The CDR3 here is CASSAGLAGGTDTQYF. The CDR3 nucleotides are TGTGCCAGCAGCGCAGGACTAGCGGGAGGCACAGATACGCAGTATTTT.

The DNA for the CDR3 is TGCGCCAGCTACGCTATTACAGGGGGCAATCAGCCCCAGCATTTT. Its translation is CASYAITGGNQPQHF. The genes are TRBV5-1 and TRBJ1-5; 7 nucleotides align to TRBD1. CDR1 and CDR2 from the germline V gene are SGHRS and YFSETQ. The CDR3 is 15 amino acids. Trimming removed 7 bases from V and 2 bases from J; junction bases left unmatched: 9. Full variable domain (remainder filled in from reference TRBV5-1 and TRBJ1-5): KAGVTQTPRYLIKTRGQQVTLSCSPISGHRSVSWYQQTPGQGLQFLFEYFSETQRNKGNFPGRFSGRQFSNSRSEMNVSTLELGDSALYLCASYAITGGNQPQHFGDGTRLSIL.

This rearrangement joins TRBV3-1 to TRBJ2-2; the D is unclear. The CDR3 runs 15 residues. The ends were cut back, 1 base at V and 2 bases at J, with 8 bases in the middle. Germline CDR1 is LGHDT and CDR2 is YNNKEL (reference sequence). The CDR3 region is CASSQGVPNTGELFF. The CDR3, as DNA: TGTGCCAGCAGCCAAGGAGTGCCCAACACCGGGGAGCTGTTTTTT.

There are a few counts of this clonotype. The rearrangement uses TRBV29-1 and TRBJ2-7; 12 bases are shared with TRBD2. CDR3 length: 15 amino acids. With V trimmed by 2 bases and J by 4 bases, 6 bases remained unmatched. The germline V gene encodes CDR1 SQVTM and CDR2 ANQGSEA. The CDR3: CSVEFRLAGVYEQYF. The CDR3 nucleotides are TGCAGCGTTGAATTTAGACTAGCGGGAGTTTACGAGCAGTACTTC.